This TCR beta chain emerged from a study of blood T cell dynamics during melanoma immunotherapy. As for the study in general: Standard first-line treatment here was pembrolizumab or nivolumab plus ipilimumab in metastatic melanoma. Study results and limitations: PBMC repertoires of eventual disease-control patients split at W3 into clonality or diversity gains.

Clones were sequenced by immunoSEQ multiplex PCR, and TCRdb holds only the in-frame ones, with some missing. Of about 9,700 clones listed, about 90% were seen once; the top ten hold more than 25%. As to time point: pre-treatment baseline. At 12 weeks after first infusion, RECIST 1.1 defined response for most patients. CDR3 length equals 14 residues. V was clipped by 5 bases and J by 3 bases, with 13 bases between them. Germline V gene sequence: CDR1 SGHVS, CDR2 FQNEAQ. Worth noting for this clone: What it recognizes is unknown.

This specimen consisted of blood, obtained from a patient treated with checkpoint blockade. This chain uses TRBV7-8 with TRBJ1-1; D not resolved. The receptor was derived from a human donor with melanoma. The CDR3 sequence: CASSPDGGYTEAFF. As DNA, the CDR3 is TGTGCCAGCAGCCCCGACGGAGGGTACACTGAAGCTTTCTTT.